One T cell receptor beta chain is described in this entry. The antigen remains undetermined. It was with 60 Vbeta and 13 Jbeta primers that the PCR ran. Clones were sequenced by immunoSEQ multiplex PCR, and TCRdb holds only the in-frame ones, with some missing. The data contain about 120,000 clones, 65% to 85% of them seen just once; the ten biggest clones take up just under 3%. This sample was taken from a study of cytomegalovirus exposure and HLA in healthy donors. From germline, CDR1 is MGHDK and CDR2 SYGVNS. The CDR3 runs 14 residues. The V and J ends lost 8 bases and 4 bases, in that order; junction bases with no gene match: 6. Points from the study as a whole: Some public TCRs appeared in many individuals, while most sequences were rare. An apparent linkage of common viral pathogens to several of the most significant clusters emerged in a later analysis. One cluster of highly shared sequence variants probably arose as a sequencing artifact.

Everyone who donated was a healthy bone marrow donor. The chain couples TRBV25-1 to TRBJ1-2; 11 bases match TRBD1. The sample taken for sequencing was PBMCs. This receptor was identified in a woman aged 40 to 50 in good health and CMV-seropositive. CDR3 nucleotide sequence: TGTGCCAGCTCCGTGGGGACAGGGGGCTATGGCTACACCTTC. This sequence encodes CASSVGTGGYGYTF.